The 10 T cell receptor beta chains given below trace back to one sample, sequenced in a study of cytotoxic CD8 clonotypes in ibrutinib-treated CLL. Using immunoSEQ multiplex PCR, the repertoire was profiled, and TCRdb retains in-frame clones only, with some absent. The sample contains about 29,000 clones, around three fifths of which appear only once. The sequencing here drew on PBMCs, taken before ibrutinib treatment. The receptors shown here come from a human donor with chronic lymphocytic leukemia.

CDR3 bases: TGCGCCAGCAGCTCCCCCGATTCTGTTGAAGAGACCCAGTACTTC. It encodes CASSSPDSVEETQYF. This chain connects TRBV5-1 to TRBJ2-5; D gene ambiguous. Trimming stripped 3 bases from V and 3 bases from J, with 15 bases between. The CDR3 has 15 amino acids. Per the germline V gene, CDR1 is SGHRS and CDR2 is YFSETQ.

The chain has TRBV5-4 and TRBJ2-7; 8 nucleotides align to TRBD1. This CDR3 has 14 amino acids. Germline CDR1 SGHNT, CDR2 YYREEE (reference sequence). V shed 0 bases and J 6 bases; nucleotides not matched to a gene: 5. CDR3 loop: CASSLAGGRTEQYF. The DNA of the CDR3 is TGTGCCAGCAGCTTGGCAGGGGGCAGGACCGAGCAGTACTTC. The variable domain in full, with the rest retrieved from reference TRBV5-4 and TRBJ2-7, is ETGVTQSPTHLIKTRGQQVTLRCSSQSGHNTVSWYQQALGQGPQFIFQYYREEENGRGNFPPRFSGLQFPNYSSELNVNALELDDSALYLCASSLAGGRTEQYFGPGTRLTVT.

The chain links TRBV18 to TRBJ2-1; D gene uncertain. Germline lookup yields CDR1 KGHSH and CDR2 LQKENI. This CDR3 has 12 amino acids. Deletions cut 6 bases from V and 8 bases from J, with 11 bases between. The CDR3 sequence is CASSSDSHEQFF. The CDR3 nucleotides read TGTGCCAGCTCTTCGGATTCTCATGAGCAGTTCTTC.

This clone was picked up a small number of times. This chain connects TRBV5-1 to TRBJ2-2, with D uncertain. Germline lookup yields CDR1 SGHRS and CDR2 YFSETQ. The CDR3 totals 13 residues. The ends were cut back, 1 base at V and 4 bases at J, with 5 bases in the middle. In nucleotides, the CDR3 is TGCGCCAGCAGCTTGCTTTCCACCGGGGAGCTGTTTTTT. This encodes CASSLLSTGELFF.

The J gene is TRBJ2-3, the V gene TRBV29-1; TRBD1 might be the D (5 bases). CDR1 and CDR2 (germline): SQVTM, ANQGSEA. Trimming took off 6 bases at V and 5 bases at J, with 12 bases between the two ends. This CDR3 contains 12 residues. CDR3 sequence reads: CSVRATLDTQYF. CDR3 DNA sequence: TGCAGCGTCAGGGCTACCCTAGATACGCAGTATTTT.

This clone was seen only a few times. The CDR3 DNA reads as TGTGCCAGCAGTGACGGTCTCACGGGGGCCCGGACGGATGGCTACACCTTC. Translating gives CASSDGLTGARTDGYTF. The chain joins TRBV25-1 to TRBJ1-2, with D possibly being TRBD1 (6 bases). Trimming cost V 3 bases and J 6 bases, with 23 bases left between them. Germline assignment: CDR1 MGHDK and CDR2 SYGVNS. CDR3 size: 17 residues.

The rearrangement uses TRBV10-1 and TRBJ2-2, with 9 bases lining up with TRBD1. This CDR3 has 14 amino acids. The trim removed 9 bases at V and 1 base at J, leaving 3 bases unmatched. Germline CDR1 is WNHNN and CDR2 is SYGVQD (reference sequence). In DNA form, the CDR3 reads TGCGCCAGTCCGGGACAGGGGAACACCGGGGAGCTGTTTTTT. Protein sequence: CASPGQGNTGELFF.

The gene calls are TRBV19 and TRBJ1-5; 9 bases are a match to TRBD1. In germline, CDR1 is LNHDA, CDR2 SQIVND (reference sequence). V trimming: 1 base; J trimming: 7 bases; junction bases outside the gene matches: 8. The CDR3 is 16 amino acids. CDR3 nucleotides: TGTGCCAGTAGTATAGGAGACAGGGGGTTTGGGCAGCCCCAGCATTTT. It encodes CASSIGDRGFGQPQHF.

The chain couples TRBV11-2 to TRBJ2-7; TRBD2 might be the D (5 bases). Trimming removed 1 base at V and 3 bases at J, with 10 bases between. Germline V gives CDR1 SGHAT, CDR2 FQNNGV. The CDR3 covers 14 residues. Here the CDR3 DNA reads TGTGCCAGCAGCTTAGGAAGAGGGAGCTACGAGCAGTACTTC. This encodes CASSLGRGSYEQYF.

In DNA, the CDR3 is TGTGCCAGCAGTGAGGGACAGGGTGGGGCCAACGTCCTGACTTTC. Translating gives CASSEGQGGANVLTF. The chain combines TRBV6-4 with TRBJ2-6; 9 nucleotides agree with TRBD1. J lost 3 bases, V lost 3 bases, and 0 bases had no gene match. Germline V gives CDR1 MRHNA, CDR2 SNTAGT. The CDR3 is made up of 15 amino acids.